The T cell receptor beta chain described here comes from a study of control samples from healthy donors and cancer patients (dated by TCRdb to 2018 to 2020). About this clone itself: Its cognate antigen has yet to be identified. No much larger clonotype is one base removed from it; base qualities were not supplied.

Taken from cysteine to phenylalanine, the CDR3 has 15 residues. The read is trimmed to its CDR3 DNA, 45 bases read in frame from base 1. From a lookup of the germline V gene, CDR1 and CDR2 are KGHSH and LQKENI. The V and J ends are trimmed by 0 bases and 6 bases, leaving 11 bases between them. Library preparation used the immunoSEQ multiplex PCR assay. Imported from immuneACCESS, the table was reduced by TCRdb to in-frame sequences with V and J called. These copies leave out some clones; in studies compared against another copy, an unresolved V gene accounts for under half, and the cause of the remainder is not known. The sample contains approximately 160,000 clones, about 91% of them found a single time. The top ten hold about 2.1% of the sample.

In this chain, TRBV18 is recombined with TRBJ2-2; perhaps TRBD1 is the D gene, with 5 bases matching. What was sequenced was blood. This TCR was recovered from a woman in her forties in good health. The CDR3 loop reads CASSPPAGRPGELFF. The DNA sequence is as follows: TGTGCCAGCTCACCACCGGCAGGGCGACCCGGGGAGCTGTTTTTT.